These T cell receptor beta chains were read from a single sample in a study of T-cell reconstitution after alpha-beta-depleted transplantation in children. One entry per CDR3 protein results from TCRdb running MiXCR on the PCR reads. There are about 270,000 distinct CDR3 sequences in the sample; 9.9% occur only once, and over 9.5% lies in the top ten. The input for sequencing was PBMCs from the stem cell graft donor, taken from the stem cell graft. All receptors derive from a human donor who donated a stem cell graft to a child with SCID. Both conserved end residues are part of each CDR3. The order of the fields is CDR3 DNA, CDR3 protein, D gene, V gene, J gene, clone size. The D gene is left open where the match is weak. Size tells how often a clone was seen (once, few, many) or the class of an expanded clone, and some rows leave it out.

DNA: TGCAGCGTTGAAGATCTAGGCATTGGGATGGGGCAGTTCTTC; CDR3: CSVEDLGIGMGQFF; D: -; V: TRBV29-1; J: TRBJ2-1; size: -
DNA: TGTGCCAGCAGTCCGTTCTACCCTGAGCAGTTCTTC; CDR3: CASSPFYPEQFF; D: -; V: TRBV7-9; J: TRBJ2-1; size: few
DNA: TGCGCCAGCAGCCTTTGGAGGGCCCAGGACACTGAAGCTTTCTTC; CDR3: CASSLWRAQDTEAFF; D: -; V: TRBV5-1; J: TRBJ1-1; size: -
DNA: TGCAGCGTTACTAGACAGGGGCCGAACACTGAAGCTTTCTTT; CDR3: CSVTRQGPNTEAFF; D: TRBD1; V: TRBV29-1; J: TRBJ1-1; size: few
DNA: TGTGCCAGCAGTGTTTGGGGAGCAGAGACCCAGTACTTC; CDR3: CASSVWGAETQYF; D: -; V: TRBV2; J: TRBJ2-5; size: -
DNA: TGTGCCAGCAGCCGCCTAGCGGGGTTCACAGATACGCAGTATTTT; CDR3: CASSRLAGFTDTQYF; D: TRBD2; V: TRBV7-8; J: TRBJ2-3; size: -
DNA: TGTGCCAGCAGCTTTCAAGGGTATGGGGCCAACGTCCTGACTTTC; CDR3: CASSFQGYGANVLTF; D: -; V: TRBV11-2; J: TRBJ2-6; size: few
DNA: TGCGCCAGCAGCTTGCAGTGGAATGAGCAGTTCTTC; CDR3: CASSLQWNEQFF; D: -; V: TRBV5-1; J: TRBJ2-1; size: few
DNA: TGTGCCAGCAGCTTAGAGTCTTCGGGGATCGGGGAGCTGTTTTTT; CDR3: CASSLESSGIGELFF; D: -; V: TRBV7-2; J: TRBJ2-2; size: -
DNA: TGCAGTGCTAGATCCCAGCCGGGTGGTGCCGGGGAGCTGTTTTTT; CDR3: CSARSQPGGAGELFF; D: -; V: TRBV20-1; J: TRBJ2-2; size: -
DNA: TGTGCTAGTGGTTTGGTAGTAGGTCAGCCGCTAATTCCCCTCCACTTT; CDR3: CASGLVVGQPLIPLHF; D: -; V: TRBV12-5; J: TRBJ1-6; size: -
DNA: TGTGCCAGTACTAAAAAGGCGGGACTAGCGGGGGGGAGGTCCTACAATGAGCAGTTCTTC; CDR3: CASTKKAGLAGGRSYNEQFF; D: -; V: TRBV21-1; J: TRBJ2-1; size: few
DNA: TGCGCCAGCAGTGAGAGAAGTGGGGAGACCCAGTACTTC; CDR3: CASSERSGETQYF; D: -; V: TRBV10-1; J: TRBJ2-5; size: -